A single sample gave rise to the 2 T cell receptor beta chains below, sequenced in a study of T cell changes during pregnancy in multiple sclerosis. Here immunoSEQ multiplex PCR was the method, and the copy in TCRdb shows in-frame clones only, minus some. This repertoire shows 58,000 or so clones, 90% found once; its top ten account for 2.2%. The sequenced sample was peripheral blood, obtained in the first trimester of pregnancy. Source of these receptors: a female donor in good health, enrolled as a control in a pregnancy study.

The rearrangement joins TRBV27 to TRBJ2-1; no firm D call. Germline CDR1 reads MNHEY; CDR2 reads SMNVEV (reference sequence). The V end was cut by 2 bases, the J end by 7 bases, with 12 bases between. The CDR3 runs to 14 residues. The CDR3 nucleotides are TGTGCCAGCAGTTTAGGTGCTAGTGTTAATGAGCAGTTCTTC. Translated, it gives CASSLGASVNEQFF.

This rearrangement joins TRBV19 to TRBJ2-2; 13 bases map to TRBD2. Germline loops: CDR1 LNHDA, CDR2 SQIVND (reference sequence). Germline trimming cut 7 bases from V and 6 bases from J; bases unmatched to any gene: 8. The CDR3 consists of 16 residues. CDR3 sequence (DNA): TGTGCCAGTACCACCAGGACTAGCGGGAGTTCCGGGGAGCTGTTTTTT. Translating it yields CASTTRTSGSSGELFF.